This T cell receptor beta chain was sequenced in a study of breast tumors, draining lymph nodes, adjacent tissues. Using its own MiXCR run on the multiplex PCR reads, TCRdb lists one record per CDR3 protein. The profile shows some 97,000 distinct CDR3 sequences, approximately 22% of them singletons. Samples came from axillary lymph nodes draining the breast cancer. At least ten counts were recorded for this clonotype. Its antigen remains unidentified. Overall study findings and caveats: Compared with lymph nodes, tumors were less diverse; compared with nontumor tissue, more. Luminal-like breast cancer showed significantly greater tumor-nontumor repertoire similarity than basal-like breast cancer did. Findings are consistent with lymph node origin and intratumoral expansion of most tumor T cells. Tumor T cell lymph node origin was a supported hypothesis, not proven.

Germline CDR1 DFQATT, CDR2 SNEGSKA (reference sequence). The CDR3 consists of 12 residues. V was trimmed by 8 bases and J by 3 bases, leaving 12 bases between them. This receptor was obtained from a female donor with breast cancer. Some clones in this sample may be carry-over from other donors' samples. Source material: axillary lymph node tissue. The V and J genes are TRBV20-1 and TRBJ2-3; D is uncertain. CDR3 sequence reads: CSFEVGTDTQYF. CDR3 nucleotides: TGCAGTTTCGAGGTGGGGACAGATACGCAGTATTTT.